This T cell receptor beta chain was captured by sequencing in a study of blood T cell repertoires in COVID-19. Libraries were prepared by immunoSEQ multiplex PCR; TCRdb keeps only in-frame clonotypes and omits some of them. The repertoire holds around 200,000 clones, with around 83% as singletons. The clonotype comes from a man aged 50 to 59 with active or convalescent COVID-19. The sequencing sample was made of peripheral blood.

CDR3 nucleotides: TGCAGTGCTAGTCGACTAGCGGGGGGGGAGGCTGAGCAGTTCTTC. It specifies CSASRLAGGEAEQFF. The rearrangement links TRBV20-1 to TRBJ2-1, with 14 bases lining up with TRBD2. Trimming removed 3 bases from V and 9 bases from J; junction bases left unmatched: 7. In germline, CDR1 is DFQATT, CDR2 SNEGSKA (reference sequence). The CDR3 has 15 residues.